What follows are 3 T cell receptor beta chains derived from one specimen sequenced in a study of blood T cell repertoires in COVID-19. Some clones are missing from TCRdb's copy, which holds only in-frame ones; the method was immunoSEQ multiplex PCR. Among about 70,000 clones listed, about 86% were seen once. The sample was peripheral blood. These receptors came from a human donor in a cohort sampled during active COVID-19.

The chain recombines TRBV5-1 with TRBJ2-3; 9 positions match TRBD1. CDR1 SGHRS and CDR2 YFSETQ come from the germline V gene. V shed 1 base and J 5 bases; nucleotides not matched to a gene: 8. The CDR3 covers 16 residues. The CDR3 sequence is CASSLPTGGGRDTQYF. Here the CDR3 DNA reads TGCGCCAGCAGCTTGCCCACAGGGGGCGGGAGAGATACGCAGTATTTT.

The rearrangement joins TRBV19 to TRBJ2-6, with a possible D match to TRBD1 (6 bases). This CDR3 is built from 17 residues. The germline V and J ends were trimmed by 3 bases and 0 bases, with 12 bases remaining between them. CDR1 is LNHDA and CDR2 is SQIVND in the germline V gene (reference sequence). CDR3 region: CASSIPGHPSGANVLTF. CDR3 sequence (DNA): TGTGCCAGTAGTATCCCGGGACACCCCTCTGGGGCCAACGTCCTGACTTTC.

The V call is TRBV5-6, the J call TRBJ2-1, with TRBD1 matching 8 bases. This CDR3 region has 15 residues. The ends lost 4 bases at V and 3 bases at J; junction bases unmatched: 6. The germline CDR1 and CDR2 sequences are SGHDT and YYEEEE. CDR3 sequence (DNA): TGTGCCAGCAGCGCGGACAGGGTAGTCTACAATGAGCAGTTCTTC. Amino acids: CASSADRVVYNEQFF.